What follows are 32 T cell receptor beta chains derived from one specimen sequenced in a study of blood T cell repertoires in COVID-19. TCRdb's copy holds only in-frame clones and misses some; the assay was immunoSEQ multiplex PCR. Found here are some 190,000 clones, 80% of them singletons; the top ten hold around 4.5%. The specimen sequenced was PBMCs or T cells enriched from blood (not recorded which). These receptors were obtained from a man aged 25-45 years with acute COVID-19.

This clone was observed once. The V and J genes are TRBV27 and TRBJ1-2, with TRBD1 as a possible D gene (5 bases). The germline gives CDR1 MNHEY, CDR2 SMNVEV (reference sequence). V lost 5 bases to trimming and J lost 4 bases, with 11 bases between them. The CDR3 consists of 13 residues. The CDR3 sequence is CASSPGTFYGYTF. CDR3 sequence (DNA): TGTGCCAGCAGTCCCGGGACTTTCTATGGCTACACCTTC.

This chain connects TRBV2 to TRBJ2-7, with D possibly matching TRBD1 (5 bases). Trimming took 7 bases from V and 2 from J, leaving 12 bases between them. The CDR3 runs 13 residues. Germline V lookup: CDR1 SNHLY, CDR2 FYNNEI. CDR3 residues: CASILPGPYEQYF. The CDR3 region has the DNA TGTGCCAGCATTTTGCCAGGGCCCTACGAGCAGTACTTC. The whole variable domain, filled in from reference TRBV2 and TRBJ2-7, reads EPEVTQTPSHQVTQMGQEVILRCVPISNHLYFYWYRQILGQKVEFLVSFYNNEISEKSEIFDDQFSVERPDGSNFTLKIRSTKLEDSAMYFCASILPGPYEQYFGPGTRLTVT.

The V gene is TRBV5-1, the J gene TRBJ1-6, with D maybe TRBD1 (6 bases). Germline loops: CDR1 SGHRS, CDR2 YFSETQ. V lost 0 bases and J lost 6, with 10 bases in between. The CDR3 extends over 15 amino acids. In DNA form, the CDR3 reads TGCGCCAGCAGCTTGGAACAGGGAATTAATTCACCCCTCCACTTT. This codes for CASSLEQGINSPLHF.

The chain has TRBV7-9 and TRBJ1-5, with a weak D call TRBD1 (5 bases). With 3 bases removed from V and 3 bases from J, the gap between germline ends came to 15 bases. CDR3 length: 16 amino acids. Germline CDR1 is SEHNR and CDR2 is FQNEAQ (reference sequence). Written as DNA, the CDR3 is TGTGCCAGCAGCTTGGTGGGTACAGGCAACAATCAGCCCCAGCATTTT. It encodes CASSLVGTGNNQPQHF. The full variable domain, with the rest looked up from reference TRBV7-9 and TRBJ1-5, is DTGVSQNPRHKITKRGQNVTFRCDPISEHNRLYWYRQTLGQGPEFLTYFQNEAQLEKSRLLSDRFSAERPKGSFSTLEIQRTEQGDSAMYLCASSLVGTGNNQPQHFGDGTRLSIL.

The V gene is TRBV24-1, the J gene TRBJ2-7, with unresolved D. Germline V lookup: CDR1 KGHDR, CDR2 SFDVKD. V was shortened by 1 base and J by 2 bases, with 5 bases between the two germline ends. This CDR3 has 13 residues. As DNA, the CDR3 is TGTGCCACCAGTGATTTCCGAGCCTACGAGCAGTACTTC. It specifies CATSDFRAYEQYF.

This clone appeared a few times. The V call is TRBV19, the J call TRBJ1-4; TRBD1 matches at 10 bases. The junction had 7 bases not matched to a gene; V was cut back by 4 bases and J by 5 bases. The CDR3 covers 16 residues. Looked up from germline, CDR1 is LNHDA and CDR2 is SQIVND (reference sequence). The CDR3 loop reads CASSTAPGQGNEKLFF. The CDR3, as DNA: TGTGCCAGTAGTACGGCACCGGGACAGGGGAATGAAAAACTGTTTTTT.

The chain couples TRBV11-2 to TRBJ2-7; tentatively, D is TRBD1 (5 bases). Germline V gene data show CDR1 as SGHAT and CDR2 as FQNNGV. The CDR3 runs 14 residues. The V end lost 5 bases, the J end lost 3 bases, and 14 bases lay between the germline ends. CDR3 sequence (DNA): TGTGCCAGCAGCCTTGACCAGGGCCGCTACGAGCAGTACTTC. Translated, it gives CASSLDQGRYEQYF.

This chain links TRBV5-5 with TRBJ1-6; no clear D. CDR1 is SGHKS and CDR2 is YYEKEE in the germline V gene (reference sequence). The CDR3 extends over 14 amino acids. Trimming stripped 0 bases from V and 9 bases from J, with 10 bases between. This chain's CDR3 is CASSLEGGSSPLHF. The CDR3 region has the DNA TGTGCCAGCAGCTTGGAAGGCGGGAGTTCACCCCTCCACTTT. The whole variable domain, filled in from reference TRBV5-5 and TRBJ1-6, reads DAGVTQSPTHLIKTRGQQVTLRCSPISGHKSVSWYQQVLGQGPQFIFQYYEKEERGRGNFPDRFSARQFPNYSSELNVNALLLGDSALYLCASSLEGGSSPLHFGNGTRLTVT.

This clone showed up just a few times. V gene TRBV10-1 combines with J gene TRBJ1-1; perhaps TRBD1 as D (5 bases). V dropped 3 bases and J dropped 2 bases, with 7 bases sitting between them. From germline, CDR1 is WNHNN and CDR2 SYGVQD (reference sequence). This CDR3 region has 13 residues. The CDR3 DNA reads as TGCGCCAGCAGTGAAGGGGCTAACACTGAAGCTTTCTTT. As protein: CASSEGANTEAFF.

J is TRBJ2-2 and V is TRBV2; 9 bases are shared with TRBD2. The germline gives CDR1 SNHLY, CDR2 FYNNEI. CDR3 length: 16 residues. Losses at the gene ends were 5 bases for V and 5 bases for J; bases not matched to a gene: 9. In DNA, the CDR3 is TGTGCCAGCAGTTATCCCGGGCTAGCGGGGACCGGGGAGCTGTTTTTT. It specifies CASSYPGLAGTGELFF. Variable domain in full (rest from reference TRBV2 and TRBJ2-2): EPEVTQTPSHQVTQMGQEVILRCVPISNHLYFYWYRQILGQKVEFLVSFYNNEISEKSEIFDDQFSVERPDGSNFTLKIRSTKLEDSAMYFCASSYPGLAGTGELFFGEGSRLTVL.

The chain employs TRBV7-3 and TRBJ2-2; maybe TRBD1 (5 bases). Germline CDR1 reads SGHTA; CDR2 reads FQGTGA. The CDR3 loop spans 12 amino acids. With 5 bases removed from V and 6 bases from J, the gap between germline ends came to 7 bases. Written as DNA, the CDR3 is TGTGCCAGCAGCATGGGGCCCGGGGAGCTGTTTTTT. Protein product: CASSMGPGELFF.

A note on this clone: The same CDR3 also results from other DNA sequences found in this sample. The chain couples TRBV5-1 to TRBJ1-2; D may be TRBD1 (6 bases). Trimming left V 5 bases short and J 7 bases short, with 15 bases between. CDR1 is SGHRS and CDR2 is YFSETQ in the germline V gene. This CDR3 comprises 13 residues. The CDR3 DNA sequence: TGCGCCAGCAGTTCCACAGGGATGGGTGGCTACACCTTC. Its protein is CASSSTGMGGYTF.

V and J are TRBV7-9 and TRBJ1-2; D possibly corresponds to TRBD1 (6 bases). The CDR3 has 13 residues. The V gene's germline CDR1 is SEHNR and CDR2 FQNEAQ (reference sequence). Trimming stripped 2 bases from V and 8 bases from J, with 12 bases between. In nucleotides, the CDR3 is TGTGCCAGCAGCTTAATGGGGGCCGGGGGCTACACCTTC. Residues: CASSLMGAGGYTF. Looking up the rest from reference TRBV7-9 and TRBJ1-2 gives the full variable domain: DTGVSQNPRHKITKRGQNVTFRCDPISEHNRLYWYRQTLGQGPEFLTYFQNEAQLEKSRLLSDRFSAERPKGSFSTLEIQRTEQGDSAMYLCASSLMGAGGYTFGSGTRLTVV.

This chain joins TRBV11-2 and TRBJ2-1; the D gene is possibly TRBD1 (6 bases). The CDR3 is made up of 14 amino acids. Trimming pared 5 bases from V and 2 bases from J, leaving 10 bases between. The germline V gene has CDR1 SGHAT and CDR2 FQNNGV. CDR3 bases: TGTGCCAGCAGCCGACAGGTGACCTACAATGAGCAGTTCTTC. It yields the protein CASSRQVTYNEQFF.

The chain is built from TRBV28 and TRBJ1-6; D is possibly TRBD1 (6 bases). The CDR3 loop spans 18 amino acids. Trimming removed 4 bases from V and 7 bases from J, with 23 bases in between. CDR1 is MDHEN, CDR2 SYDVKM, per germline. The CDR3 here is CASSSDVGEGVWNSPLHF. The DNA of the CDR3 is TGTGCCAGCAGTTCAGACGTAGGGGAGGGGGTCTGGAATTCACCCCTCCACTTT.

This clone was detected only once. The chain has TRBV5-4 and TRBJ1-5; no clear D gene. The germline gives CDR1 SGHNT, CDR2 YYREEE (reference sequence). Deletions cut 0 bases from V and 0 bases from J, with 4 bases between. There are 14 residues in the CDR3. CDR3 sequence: CASSLDSSNQPQHF. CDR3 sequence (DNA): TGTGCCAGCAGCTTGGACAGTAGCAATCAGCCCCAGCATTTT.

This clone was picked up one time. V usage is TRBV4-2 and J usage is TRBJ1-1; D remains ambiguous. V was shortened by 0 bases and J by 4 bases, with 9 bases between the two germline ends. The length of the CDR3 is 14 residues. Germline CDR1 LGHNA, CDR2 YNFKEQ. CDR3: CASSQERLGTEAFF. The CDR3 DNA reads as TGTGCCAGCAGCCAAGAACGGCTAGGCACTGAAGCTTTCTTT.

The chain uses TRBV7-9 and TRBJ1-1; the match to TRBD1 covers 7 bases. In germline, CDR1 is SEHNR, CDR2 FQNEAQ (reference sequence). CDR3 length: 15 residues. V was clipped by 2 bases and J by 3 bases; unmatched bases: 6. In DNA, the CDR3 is TGTGCCAGCAGCTTACAGGGGGTAGAATACACTGAAGCTTTCTTT. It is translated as CASSLQGVEYTEAFF.

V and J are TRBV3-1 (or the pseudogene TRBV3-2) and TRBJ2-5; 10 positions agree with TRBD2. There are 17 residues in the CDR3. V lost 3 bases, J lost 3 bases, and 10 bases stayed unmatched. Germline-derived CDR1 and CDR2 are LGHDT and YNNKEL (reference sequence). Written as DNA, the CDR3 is TGTGCCAGCAGCCATATGGCTAGCGGGGGACAAAAAGAGACCCAGTACTTC. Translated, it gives CASSHMASGGQKETQYF.

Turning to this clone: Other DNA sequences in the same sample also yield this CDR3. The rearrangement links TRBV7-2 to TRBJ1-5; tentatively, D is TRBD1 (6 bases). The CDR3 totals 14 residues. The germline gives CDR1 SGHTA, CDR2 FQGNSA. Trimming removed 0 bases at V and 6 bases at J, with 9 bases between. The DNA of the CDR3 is TGTGCCAGCAGCTTAGCTGGGGGCGGTCAGCCCCAGCATTTT. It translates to CASSLAGGGQPQHF.

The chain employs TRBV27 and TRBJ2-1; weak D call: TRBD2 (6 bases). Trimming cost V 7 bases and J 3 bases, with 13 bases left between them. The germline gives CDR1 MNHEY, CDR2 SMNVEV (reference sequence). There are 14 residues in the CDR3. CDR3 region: CASTSGGRYNEQFF. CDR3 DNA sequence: TGTGCCAGCACGTCCGGAGGGCGCTACAATGAGCAGTTCTTC.

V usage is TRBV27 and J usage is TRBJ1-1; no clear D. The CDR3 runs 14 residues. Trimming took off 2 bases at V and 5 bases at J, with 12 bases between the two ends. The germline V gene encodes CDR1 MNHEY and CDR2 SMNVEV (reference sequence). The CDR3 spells CASSLGPGRTEAFF. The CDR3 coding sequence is TGTGCCAGCAGTTTAGGTCCAGGTCGGACTGAAGCTTTCTTT.

The CDR3 loop reads CASSQTSGGADTQYF. CDR3 bases: TGTGCCAGCAGCCAAACTAGCGGGGGGGCAGATACGCAGTATTTT. The chain combines TRBV4-2 with TRBJ2-3, with TRBD2 identical over 13 bases. The J segment lost 4 bases and the V segment lost 2 bases, leaving 0 bases of the junction unmatched. Germline-derived CDR1 and CDR2 are LGHNA and YNFKEQ. CDR3 length equals 15 residues.

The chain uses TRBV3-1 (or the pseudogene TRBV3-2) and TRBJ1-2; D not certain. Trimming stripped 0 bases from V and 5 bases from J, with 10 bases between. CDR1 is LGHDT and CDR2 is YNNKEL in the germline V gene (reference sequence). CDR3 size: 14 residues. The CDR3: CASSQDITVYGYTF. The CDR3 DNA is TGTGCCAGCAGCCAAGATATTACAGTTTATGGCTACACCTTC.

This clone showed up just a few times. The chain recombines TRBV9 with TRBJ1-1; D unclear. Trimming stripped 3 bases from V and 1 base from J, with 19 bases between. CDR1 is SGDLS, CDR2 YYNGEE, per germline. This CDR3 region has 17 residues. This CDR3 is CASSASDRPRQNTEAFF. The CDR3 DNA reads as TGTGCCAGCAGCGCGTCAGATCGGCCACGACAGAACACTGAAGCTTTCTTT.

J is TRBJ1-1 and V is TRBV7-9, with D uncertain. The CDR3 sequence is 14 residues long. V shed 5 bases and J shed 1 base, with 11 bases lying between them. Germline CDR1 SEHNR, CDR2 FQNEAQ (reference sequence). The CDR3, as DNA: TGTGCCAGCAGCAACCGGGATCAGAACACTGAAGCTTTCTTT. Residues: CASSNRDQNTEAFF. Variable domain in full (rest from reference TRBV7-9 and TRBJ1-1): DTGVSQNPRHKITKRGQNVTFRCDPISEHNRLYWYRQTLGQGPEFLTYFQNEAQLEKSRLLSDRFSAERPKGSFSTLEIQRTEQGDSAMYLCASSNRDQNTEAFFGQGTRLTVV.

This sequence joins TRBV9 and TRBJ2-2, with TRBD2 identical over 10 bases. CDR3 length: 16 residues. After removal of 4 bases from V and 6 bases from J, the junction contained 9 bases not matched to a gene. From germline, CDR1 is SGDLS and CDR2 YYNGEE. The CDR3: CASSPTLAGESGELFF. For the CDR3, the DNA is TGTGCCAGCAGCCCCACCCTAGCGGGGGAATCCGGGGAGCTGTTTTTT.

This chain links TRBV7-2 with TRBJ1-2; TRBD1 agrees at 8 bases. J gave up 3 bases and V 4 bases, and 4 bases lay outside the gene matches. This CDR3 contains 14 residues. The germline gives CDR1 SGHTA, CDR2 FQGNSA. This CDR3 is CASSSRQGHYGYTF. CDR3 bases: TGTGCCAGCAGCTCCCGACAGGGGCACTATGGCTACACCTTC.

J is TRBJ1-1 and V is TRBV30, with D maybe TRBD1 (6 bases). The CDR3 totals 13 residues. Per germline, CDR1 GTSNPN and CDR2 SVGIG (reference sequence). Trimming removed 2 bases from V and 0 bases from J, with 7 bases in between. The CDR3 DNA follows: TGTGCCTGGAGTCAGGGGTTGAACACTGAAGCTTTCTTT. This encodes CAWSQGLNTEAFF. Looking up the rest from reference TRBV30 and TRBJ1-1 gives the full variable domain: SQTIHQWPATLVQPVGSPLSLECTVEGTSNPNLYWYRQAAGRGLQLLFYSVGIGQISSEVPQNLSASRPQDRQFILSSKKLLLSDSGFYLCAWSQGLNTEAFFGQGTRLTVV.

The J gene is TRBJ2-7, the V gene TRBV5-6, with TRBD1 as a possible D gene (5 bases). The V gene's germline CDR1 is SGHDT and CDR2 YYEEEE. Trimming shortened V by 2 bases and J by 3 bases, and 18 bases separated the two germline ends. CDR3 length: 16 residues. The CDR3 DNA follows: TGTGCCAGCAGCTTAGGTGGACAAGACTTCGACTACGAGCAGTACTTC. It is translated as CASSLGGQDFDYEQYF.

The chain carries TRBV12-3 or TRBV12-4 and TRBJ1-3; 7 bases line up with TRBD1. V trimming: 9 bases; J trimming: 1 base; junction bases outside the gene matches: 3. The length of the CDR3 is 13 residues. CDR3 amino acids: CASGTASGNTIYF. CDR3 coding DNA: TGTGCCAGTGGGACAGCTTCTGGAAACACCATATATTTT.

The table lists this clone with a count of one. This chain's CDR3 is CASRNPGEGGYTF. The CDR3 nucleotides read TGTGCCAGCCGAAACCCCGGGGAGGGTGGCTACACCTTC. The chain joins TRBV6-5 to TRBJ1-2; no reliable D call. Germline loops: CDR1 MNHEY, CDR2 SVGAGI. The V gene lost 8 bases and the J gene lost 7 bases, with 17 bases spanning the gap. The CDR3 has 13 residues.